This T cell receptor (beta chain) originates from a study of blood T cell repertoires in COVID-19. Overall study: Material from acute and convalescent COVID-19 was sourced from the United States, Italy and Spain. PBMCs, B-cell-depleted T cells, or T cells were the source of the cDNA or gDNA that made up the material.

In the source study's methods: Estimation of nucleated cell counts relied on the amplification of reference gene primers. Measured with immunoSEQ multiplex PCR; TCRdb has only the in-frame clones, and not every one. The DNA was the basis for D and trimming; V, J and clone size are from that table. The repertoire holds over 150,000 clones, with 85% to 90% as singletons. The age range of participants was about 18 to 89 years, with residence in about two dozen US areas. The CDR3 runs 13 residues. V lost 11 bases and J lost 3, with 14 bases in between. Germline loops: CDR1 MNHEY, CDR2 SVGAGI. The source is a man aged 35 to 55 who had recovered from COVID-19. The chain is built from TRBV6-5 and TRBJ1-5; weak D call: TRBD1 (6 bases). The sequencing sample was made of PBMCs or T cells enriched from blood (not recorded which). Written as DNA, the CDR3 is TGTGCCGGATCCGGGACATTCAATCAGCCCCAGCATTTT. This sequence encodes CAGSGTFNQPQHF.